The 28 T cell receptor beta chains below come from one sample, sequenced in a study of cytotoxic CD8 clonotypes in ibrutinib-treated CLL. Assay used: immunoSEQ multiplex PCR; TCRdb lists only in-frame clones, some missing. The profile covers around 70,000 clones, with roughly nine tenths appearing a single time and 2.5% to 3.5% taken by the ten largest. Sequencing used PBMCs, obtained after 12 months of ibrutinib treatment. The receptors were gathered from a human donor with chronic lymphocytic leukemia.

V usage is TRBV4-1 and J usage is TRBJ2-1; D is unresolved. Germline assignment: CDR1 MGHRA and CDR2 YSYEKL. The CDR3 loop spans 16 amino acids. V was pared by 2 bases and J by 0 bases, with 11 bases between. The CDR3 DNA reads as TGCGCCAGCAGCCAACAGGAAAGAAGCTCCTACAATGAGCAGTTCTTC. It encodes CASSQQERSSYNEQFF.

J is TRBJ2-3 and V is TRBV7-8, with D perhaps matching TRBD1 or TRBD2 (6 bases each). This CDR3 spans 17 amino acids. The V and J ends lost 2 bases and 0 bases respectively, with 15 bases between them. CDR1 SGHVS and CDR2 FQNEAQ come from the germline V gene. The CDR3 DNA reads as TGTGCCAGCAGCTTAAATTATGGGGGGCCTAGCACAGATACGCAGTATTTT. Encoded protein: CASSLNYGGPSTDTQYF. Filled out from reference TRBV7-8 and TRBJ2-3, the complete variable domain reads GAGVSQSPRYKVAKRGQDVALRCDPISGHVSLFWYQQALGQGPEFLTYFQNEAQLDKSGLPSDRFFAERPEGSVSTLKIQRTQQEDSAVYLCASSLNYGGPSTDTQYFGPGTRLTVL.

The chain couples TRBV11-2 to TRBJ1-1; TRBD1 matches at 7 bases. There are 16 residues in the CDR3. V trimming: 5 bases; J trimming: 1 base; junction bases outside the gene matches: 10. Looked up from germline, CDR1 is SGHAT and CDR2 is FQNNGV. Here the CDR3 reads CASSLLRGQKNTEAFF. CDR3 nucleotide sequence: TGTGCCAGCAGCCTCTTAAGGGGACAGAAGAACACTGAAGCTTTCTTT.

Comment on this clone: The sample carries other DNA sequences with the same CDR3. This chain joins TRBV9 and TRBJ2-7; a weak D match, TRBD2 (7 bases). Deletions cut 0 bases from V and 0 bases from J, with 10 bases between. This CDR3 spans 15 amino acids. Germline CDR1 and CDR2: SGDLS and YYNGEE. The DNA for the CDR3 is TGTGCCAGCAGCGTAGCGGGGGGCAGCTCCTACGAGCAGTACTTC. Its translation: CASSVAGGSSYEQYF.

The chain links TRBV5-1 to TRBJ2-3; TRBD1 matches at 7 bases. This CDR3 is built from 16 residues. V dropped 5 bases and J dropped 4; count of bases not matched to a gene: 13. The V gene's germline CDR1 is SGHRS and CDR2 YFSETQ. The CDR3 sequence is CASRTTGTAGADTQYF. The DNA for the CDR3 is TGCGCCAGCAGAACTACAGGGACAGCAGGCGCAGATACGCAGTATTTT.

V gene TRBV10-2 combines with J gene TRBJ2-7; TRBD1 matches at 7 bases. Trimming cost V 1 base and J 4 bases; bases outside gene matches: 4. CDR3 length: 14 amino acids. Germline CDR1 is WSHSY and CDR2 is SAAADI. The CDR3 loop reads CASSEYRGGYEQYF. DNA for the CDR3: TGCGCCAGCAGTGAGTACAGGGGTGGGTACGAGCAGTACTTC.

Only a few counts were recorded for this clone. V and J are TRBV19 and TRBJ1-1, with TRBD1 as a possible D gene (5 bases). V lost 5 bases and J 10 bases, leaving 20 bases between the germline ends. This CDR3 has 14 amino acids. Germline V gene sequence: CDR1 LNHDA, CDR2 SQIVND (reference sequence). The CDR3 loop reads CASSYLRTPVGAFF. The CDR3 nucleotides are TGTGCCAGTAGTTACCTCAGGACACCCGTGGGAGCTTTCTTT.

Here the CDR3 DNA reads TGTGCCAGCAGCCCCCGAGCGGGAGATTTCGACGAGCAGTACTTC. It is translated as CASSPRAGDFDEQYF. The gene calls are TRBV9 and TRBJ2-7, with TRBD2 matching 8 bases. Germline V CDR1 and CDR2: SGDLS, YYNGEE. The CDR3 is 15 residues long. Trimming cost V 4 bases and J 5 bases; bases outside gene matches: 11.

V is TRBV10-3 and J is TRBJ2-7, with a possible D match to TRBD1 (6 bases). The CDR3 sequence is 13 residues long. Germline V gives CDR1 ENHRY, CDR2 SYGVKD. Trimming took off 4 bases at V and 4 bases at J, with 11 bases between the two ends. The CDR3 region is CAISGGGSYEQYF. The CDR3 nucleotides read TGTGCCATCAGTGGAGGGGGTTCGTACGAGCAGTACTTC.

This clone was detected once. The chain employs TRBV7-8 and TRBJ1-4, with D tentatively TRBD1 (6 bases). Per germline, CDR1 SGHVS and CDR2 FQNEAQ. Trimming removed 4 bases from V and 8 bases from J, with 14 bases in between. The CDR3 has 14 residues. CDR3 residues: CASSSLGGREKLFF. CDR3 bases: TGTGCCAGCAGCTCTCTAGGGGGGCGGGAAAAACTGTTTTTT.

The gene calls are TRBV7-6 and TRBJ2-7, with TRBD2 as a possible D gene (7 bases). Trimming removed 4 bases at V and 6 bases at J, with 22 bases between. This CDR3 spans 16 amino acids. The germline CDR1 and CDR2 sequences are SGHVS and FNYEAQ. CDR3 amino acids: CASSSRKGGLGSEQYF. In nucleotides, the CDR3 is TGTGCCAGCAGCTCCCGAAAGGGGGGGTTAGGTAGCGAGCAGTACTTC.

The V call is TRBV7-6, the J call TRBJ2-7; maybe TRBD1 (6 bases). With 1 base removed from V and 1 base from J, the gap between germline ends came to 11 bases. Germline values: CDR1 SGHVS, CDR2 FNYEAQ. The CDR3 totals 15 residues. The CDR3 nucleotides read TGTGCCAGCAGCTTAGAGGCAGGGGTGTCCTACGAGCAGTACTTC. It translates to CASSLEAGVSYEQYF.

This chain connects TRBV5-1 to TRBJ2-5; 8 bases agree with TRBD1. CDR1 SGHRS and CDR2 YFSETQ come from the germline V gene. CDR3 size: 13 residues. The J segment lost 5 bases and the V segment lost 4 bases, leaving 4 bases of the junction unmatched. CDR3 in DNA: TGCGCCAGCAGCCTGGACAGGGTCGAGACCCAGTACTTC. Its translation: CASSLDRVETQYF.

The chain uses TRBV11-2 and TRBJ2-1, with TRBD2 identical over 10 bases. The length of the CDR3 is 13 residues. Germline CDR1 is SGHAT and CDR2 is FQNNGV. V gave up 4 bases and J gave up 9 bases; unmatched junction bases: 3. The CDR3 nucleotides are TGTGCCAGCAGCTACCCTAGCGGGGGTGAGCAGTTCTTC. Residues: CASSYPSGGEQFF.

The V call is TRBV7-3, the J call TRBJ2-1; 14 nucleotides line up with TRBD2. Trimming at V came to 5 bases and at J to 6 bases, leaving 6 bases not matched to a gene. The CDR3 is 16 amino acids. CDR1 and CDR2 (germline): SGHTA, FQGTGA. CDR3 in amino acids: CASSPRTSGRFNEQFF. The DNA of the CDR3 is TGTGCCAGCAGCCCGCGGACTAGCGGGAGGTTCAATGAGCAGTTCTTC.

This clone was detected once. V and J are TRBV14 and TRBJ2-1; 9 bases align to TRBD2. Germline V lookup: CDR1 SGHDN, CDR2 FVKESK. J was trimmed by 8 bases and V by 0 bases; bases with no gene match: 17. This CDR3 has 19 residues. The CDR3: CASSQDFRWRREGPDEQFF. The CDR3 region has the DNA TGTGCCAGCAGCCAAGATTTTCGGTGGCGGCGGGAGGGCCCAGATGAGCAGTTCTTC. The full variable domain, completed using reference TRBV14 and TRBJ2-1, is EAGVTQFPSHSVIEKGQTVTLRCDPISGHDNLYWYRRVMGKEIKFLLHFVKESKQDESGMPNNRFLAERTGGTYSTLKVQPAELEDSGVYFCASSQDFRWRREGPDEQFFGPGTRLTVL.

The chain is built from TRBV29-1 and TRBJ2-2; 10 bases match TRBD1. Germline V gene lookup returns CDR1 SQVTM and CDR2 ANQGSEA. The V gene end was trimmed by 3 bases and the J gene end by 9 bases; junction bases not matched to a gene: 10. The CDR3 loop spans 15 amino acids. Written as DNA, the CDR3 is TGCAGCGTTGAGGCTACCGGGACAGGGGTCCGGGAGCTGTTTTTT. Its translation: CSVEATGTGVRELFF.

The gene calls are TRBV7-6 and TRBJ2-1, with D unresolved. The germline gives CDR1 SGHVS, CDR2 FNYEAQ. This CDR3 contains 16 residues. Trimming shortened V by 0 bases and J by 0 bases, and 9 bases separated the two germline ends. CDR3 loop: CASSLASLSSYNEQFF. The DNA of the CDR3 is TGTGCCAGCAGCTTAGCCTCCTTGAGCTCCTACAATGAGCAGTTCTTC. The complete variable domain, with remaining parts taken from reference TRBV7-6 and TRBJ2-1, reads GAGVSQSPRYKVTKRGQDVALRCDPISGHVSLYWYRQALGQGPEFLTYFNYEAQQDKSGLPNDRFSAERPEGSISTLTIQRTEQRDSAMYRCASSLASLSSYNEQFFGPGTRLTVL.

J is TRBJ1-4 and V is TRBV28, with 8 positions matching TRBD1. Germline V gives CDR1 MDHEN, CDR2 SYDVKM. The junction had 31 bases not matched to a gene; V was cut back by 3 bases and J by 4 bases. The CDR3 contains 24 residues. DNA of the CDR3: TGTGCCAGCAGTTTTGATGTGGAGACAGGGGCTATACCAACCGACTACCCAAATAATGAAAAACTGTTTTTT. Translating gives CASSFDVETGAIPTDYPNNEKLFF.

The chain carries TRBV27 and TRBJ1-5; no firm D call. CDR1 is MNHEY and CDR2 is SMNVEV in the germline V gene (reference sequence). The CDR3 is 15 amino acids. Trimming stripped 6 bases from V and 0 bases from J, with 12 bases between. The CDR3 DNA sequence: TGTGCCAGCAGCCCCTGGGATAATAGCAATCAGCCCCAGCATTTT. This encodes CASSPWDNSNQPQHF.

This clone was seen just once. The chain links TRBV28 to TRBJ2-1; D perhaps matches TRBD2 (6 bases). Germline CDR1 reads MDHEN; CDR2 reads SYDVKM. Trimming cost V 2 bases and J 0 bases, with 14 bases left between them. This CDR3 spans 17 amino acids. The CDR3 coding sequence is TGTGCCAGCAGTTTAATGACTAGACGAAGCTCCTACAATGAGCAGTTCTTC. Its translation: CASSLMTRRSSYNEQFF.

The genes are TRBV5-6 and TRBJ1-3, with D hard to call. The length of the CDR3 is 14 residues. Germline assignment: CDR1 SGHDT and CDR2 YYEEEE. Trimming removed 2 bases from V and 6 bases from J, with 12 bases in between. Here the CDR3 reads CASSFGRYENTIYF. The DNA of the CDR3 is TGTGCCAGCAGCTTTGGGAGGTACGAAAACACCATATATTTT. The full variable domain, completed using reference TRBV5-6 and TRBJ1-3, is DAGVTQSPTHLIKTRGQQVTLRCSPKSGHDTVSWYQQALGQGPQFIFQYYEEEERQRGNFPDRFSGHQFPNYSSELNVNALLLGDSALYLCASSFGRYENTIYFGEGSWLTVV.

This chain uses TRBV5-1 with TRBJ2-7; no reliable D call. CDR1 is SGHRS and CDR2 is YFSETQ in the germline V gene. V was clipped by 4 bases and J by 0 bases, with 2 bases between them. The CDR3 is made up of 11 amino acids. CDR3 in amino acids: CASSVSYEQYF. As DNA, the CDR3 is TGCGCCAGCAGCGTCTCCTACGAGCAGTACTTC.

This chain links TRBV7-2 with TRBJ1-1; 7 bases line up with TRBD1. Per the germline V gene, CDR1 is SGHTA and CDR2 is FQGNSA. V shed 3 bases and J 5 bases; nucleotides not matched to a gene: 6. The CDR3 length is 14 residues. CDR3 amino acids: CASSFTTGSTEAFF. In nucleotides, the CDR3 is TGTGCCAGCAGCTTCACGACAGGGAGTACTGAAGCTTTCTTT.

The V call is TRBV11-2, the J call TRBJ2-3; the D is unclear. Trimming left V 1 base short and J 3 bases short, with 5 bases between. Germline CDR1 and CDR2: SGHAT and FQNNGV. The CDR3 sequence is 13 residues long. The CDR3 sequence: CASSLGPTDTQYF. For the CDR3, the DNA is TGTGCCAGCAGCTTAGGACCAACAGATACGCAGTATTTT.

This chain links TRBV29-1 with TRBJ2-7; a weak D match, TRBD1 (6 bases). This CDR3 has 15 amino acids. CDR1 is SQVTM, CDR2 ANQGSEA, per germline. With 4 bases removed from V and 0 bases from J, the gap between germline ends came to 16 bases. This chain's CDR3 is CSVARTAESSYEQYF. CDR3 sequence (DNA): TGCAGCGTTGCCAGGACAGCCGAAAGCTCCTACGAGCAGTACTTC.

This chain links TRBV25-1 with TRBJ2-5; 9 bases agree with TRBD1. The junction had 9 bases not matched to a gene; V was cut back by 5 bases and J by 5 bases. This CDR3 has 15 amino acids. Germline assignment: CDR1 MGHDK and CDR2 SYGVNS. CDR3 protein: CASSRQGVGLETQYF. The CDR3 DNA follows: TGTGCCAGCAGTAGACAGGGGGTGGGTTTGGAGACCCAGTACTTC. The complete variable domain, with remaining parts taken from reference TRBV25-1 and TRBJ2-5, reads EADIYQTPRYLVIGTGKKITLECSQTMGHDKMYWYQQDPGMELHLIHYSYGVNSTEKGDLSSESTVSRIRTEHFPLTLESARPSHTSQYLCASSRQGVGLETQYFGPGTRLLVL.

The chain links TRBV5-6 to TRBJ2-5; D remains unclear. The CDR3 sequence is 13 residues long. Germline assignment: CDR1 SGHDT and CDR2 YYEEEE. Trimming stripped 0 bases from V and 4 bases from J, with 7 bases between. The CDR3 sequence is CASSLAWVETQYF. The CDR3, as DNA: TGTGCCAGCAGCTTGGCCTGGGTAGAGACCCAGTACTTC. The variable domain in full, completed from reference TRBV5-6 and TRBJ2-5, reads DAGVTQSPTHLIKTRGQQVTLRCSPKSGHDTVSWYQQALGQGPQFIFQYYEEEERQRGNFPDRFSGHQFPNYSSELNVNALLLGDSALYLCASSLAWVETQYFGPGTRLLVL.